This T cell receptor (beta chain) derives from a study of spatial heterogeneity in lung cancer. Study at large: The study sequenced follow-up PBMC samples when they were available, at a median of approximately 2 years after resection.

The time point here: blood at routine non-recurrence follow-up after resection. The authors sequenced whole RNA from tumor, nontumor lung or frozen PBMC without sorting. V was clipped by 0 bases and J by 5 bases; unmatched bases: 9. In germline, CDR1 is LGHNA, CDR2 YSLEER. This CDR3 contains 16 residues. In this sample, this clonotype turned up many times. TCR cDNA molecules were tagged individually, and each one carried a unique molecular identifier. TCRdb used MiXCR to reprocess the 5' RACE reads, holding one entry per CDR3 protein. Among roughly 3,000 distinct CDR3 sequences, about 19% were seen once, and the ten largest hold 40% to 45%.

The sample consisted of PBMCs, taken at follow-up. This receptor was obtained from a male donor with early-stage non-small cell lung cancer. The V gene is TRBV4-3, the J gene TRBJ2-5; 7 bases agree with TRBD2. This CDR3 reads CASSQEMAGVQETQYF. The CDR3 bases are TGCGCCAGCAGCCAAGAGATGGCGGGAGTTCAGGAGACCCAGTACTTC.